The rows below give T cell receptor beta chains drawn from one sample of a study of Ad26.COV2.S vaccination and SARS-CoV-2 variants. Sequencing used immunoSEQ multiplex PCR; TCRdb keeps in-frame clones, though not all of them. Here the sample spans a few hundred thousand clones, roughly 91% being singletons. The input for sequencing was peripheral blood, taken in a trial of Ad26.COV2.S vaccine versus placebo. Every receptor here comes from a person between 18 and 59 years old who received the Ad26.COV2.S COVID-19 vaccine or a placebo. Both conserved end residues are trimmed from each CDR3. D genes are given only for firm matches. Clone size is not always given. Where it is, it says once, few, many or a class for expanded clones.

TRBV7-3	TRBJ2-3	-	TRBD1	ASSARDSFDTQY
TRBV6-5	TRBJ2-7	-	TRBD1	AMRTGTYEQY
TRBV7-9	TRBJ2-4	-	TRBD2	ATAAGQGVTKNIQY
TRBV7-2	TRBJ2-7	-	-	ASSLPSGATYEQY
TRBV15	TRBJ2-1	-	TRBD2	ATSRDRGTSGRINEQF
TRBV28	TRBJ1-5	-	-	ASSIPGDANQPQH
TRBV19	TRBJ1-1	-	-	ASKGSGNTEAF
TRBV12-2	TRBJ2-7	-	-	ASRLVSKGGSYEQY
TRBV12-5	TRBJ2-3	-	-	ASEAGGTDTQY
TRBV4-2	TRBJ2-6	few	-	ASSQSSGSGANVLT
TRBV4-1	TRBJ2-7	-	-	ASSQEGQVDEQY
TRBV21-1	TRBJ2-1	-	-	ASSKATGLAGVNEQF
TRBV7-9	TRBJ1-1	-	-	ASSARPDTEAF
TRBV29-1	TRBJ1-2	-	TRBD1	SGRDRGYGYT
TRBV5-4	TRBJ2-1	few	TRBD2	ASSLAGLAVNNEQF
TRBV5-6	TRBJ2-3	-	TRBD1	ASNLRGQRTDTQY
TRBV13	TRBJ2-3	-	TRBD2	ASSTRLAGGLRTDTQY
TRBV5-1	TRBJ2-7	-	-	ASSLAGRGSEQY
TRBV21-1	TRBJ2-5	-	-	ASRSSVQY
TRBV27	TRBJ2-1	-	-	ASASNAPRLVLF
TRBV30	TRBJ1-1	-	TRBD1	AWSNRGRTEAF
TRBV5-4	TRBJ1-6	-	TRBD1	ASSLGQGNSPLH
TRBV30	TRBJ2-1	once	-	AWSVRVGNEQF
TRBV28	TRBJ2-1	-	TRBD1	ASSRRDRDYNEQF
TRBV5-1	TRBJ2-3	once	TRBD2	ASSLGRGRVWNTDTQY
TRBV29-1	TRBJ2-1	-	-	SVEGSAYNEQF
TRBV28	TRBJ2-1	-	TRBD2	ASSSQRELLNEQF
TRBV19	TRBJ1-2	-	-	ASSIREYGYT
TRBV4-2	TRBJ1-6	-	TRBD1	ASSQEGQGGNSPLH
TRBV4-2	TRBJ2-2	few	-	ASSQDLGLELF
TRBV6-2/TRBV6-3	TRBJ2-3	once	-	ASSWDSDTQY
TRBV3-1/TRBV3-2	TRBJ2-7	-	-	ASSQRLDGNYEQY
TRBV3-1/TRBV3-2	TRBJ2-4	-	TRBD2	ASSQRAGTSVKNIQY